Sequencing of this T cell receptor (beta chain) was carried out in a study of read filtering for tumor transcriptome and immune sequencing. Molecular barcoded adaptors covering alpha/delta and beta/gamma chains were used on around 370 ng RNA. TCRdb re-called the reads with MiXCR, one entry per CDR3 protein. The sample lists some 46,000 distinct CDR3 sequences, less than 20% seen once, with more than 30% in the top ten. This clonotype was recorded many times. The clonotype comes from a donor aged 40 or over with multiple myeloma. The material sequenced was a population of CD138-negative cells sorted from bone marrow.

CDR3 in DNA: TGTGCCAGCAGTCCCCCTTCAAGGGGGCATCGCGAGCAGTACTTC. Translating gives CASSPPSRGHREQYF. The J gene is TRBJ2-7, the V gene TRBV28; 7 bases map to TRBD1. The V segment lost 5 bases and the J segment 6 bases; nucleotides outside the gene matches: 13. The CDR3 sequence is 15 residues long. Germline CDR1 and CDR2: MDHEN and SYDVKM.